The entry below describes one T cell receptor beta chain. Its target is unknown. This entry comes from a study of cytomegalovirus exposure and HLA in healthy donors. Study conclusions and caveats: Several top significant clusters appeared, in a later analysis, to be linked to common viral pathogens. Among the sequence variants, a highly shared cluster was likely an artifact of sequencing. Specificity for CMV antigens was confirmed in vitro for a few of the CMV-associated chains.

PCR amplification relied on 60 Vbeta primers (plus 13 Jbeta primers). Profiled with immunoSEQ multiplex PCR; TCRdb holds only in-frame clones, not every one. Of some 140,000 clones in the sample, roughly three quarters were seen once. This CDR3 is 16 amino acids long. The J segment lost 1 base and the V segment lost 2 bases, leaving 4 bases of the junction unmatched. Germline values: CDR1 SGHDT, CDR2 YYEEEE. The V and J genes are TRBV5-6 and TRBJ2-5; TRBD1 agrees at 11 bases. The sequence came from a female donor in good health and CMV-seronegative. Sequencing was performed on PBMCs. CDR3 DNA sequence: TGTGCCAGCAGCTTCGGGACAGGGGGGTTCCAAGAGACCCAGTACTTC. Its protein is CASSFGTGGFQETQYF.